This T cell receptor (beta chain) was sequenced during a study of cytomegalovirus exposure and HLA in healthy donors. V dropped 0 bases and J dropped 6; count of bases not matched to a gene: 6. This CDR3 has 16 residues. Germline CDR1 is SGHNT and CDR2 is YYREEE (reference sequence). The primer mix had 60 Vbeta and 13 Jbeta primers. TCRdb's table, derived via immunoSEQ multiplex PCR, lists solely in-frame clones and lacks some. The repertoire consists of about 190,000 clones, with nearly 80% occurring once and the leading ten covering less than 6%. The sequence derives from a woman aged 30 to 39 in good health and CMV-seropositive. Material for sequencing was PBMCs. The chain joins TRBV5-4 to TRBJ2-2; 9 bases match TRBD2. CDR3 coding DNA: TGTGCCAGCAGCTTGGACGCGGGAGGGGGAGCCGGGGAGCTGTTTTTT. This gives the protein CASSLDAGGGAGELFF.